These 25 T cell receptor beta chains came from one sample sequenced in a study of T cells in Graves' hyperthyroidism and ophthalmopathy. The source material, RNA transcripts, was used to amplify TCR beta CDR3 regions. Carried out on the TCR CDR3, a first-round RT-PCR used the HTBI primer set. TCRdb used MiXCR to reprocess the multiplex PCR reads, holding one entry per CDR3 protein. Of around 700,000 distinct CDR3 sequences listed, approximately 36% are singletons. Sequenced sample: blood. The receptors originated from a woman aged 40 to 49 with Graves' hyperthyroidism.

The DNA of the CDR3 is TGCAGTGCTATCCTACCAGGGTCAACCACCGGGGAGCTGTTTTTT. Protein: CSAILPGSTTGELFF. The chain employs TRBV20-1 and TRBJ2-2; possible D gene TRBD1, 5 bases. Trimming stripped 4 bases from V and 4 bases from J, with 16 bases between. Germline V gene data show CDR1 as DFQATT and CDR2 as SNEGSKA (reference sequence). There are 15 residues in the CDR3.

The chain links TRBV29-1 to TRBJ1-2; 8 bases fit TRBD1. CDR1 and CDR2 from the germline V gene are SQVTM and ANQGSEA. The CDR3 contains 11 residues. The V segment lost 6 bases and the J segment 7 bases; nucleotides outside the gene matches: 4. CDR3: CSVAGGGGYTF. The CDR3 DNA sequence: TGCAGCGTAGCAGGGGGCGGTGGCTACACCTTC.

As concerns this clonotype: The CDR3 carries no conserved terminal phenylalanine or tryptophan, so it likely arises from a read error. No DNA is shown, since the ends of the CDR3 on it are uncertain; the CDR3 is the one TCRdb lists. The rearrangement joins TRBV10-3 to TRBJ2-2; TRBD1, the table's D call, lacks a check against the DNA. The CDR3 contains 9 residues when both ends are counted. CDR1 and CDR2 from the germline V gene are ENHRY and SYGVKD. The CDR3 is CASQGSGAK.

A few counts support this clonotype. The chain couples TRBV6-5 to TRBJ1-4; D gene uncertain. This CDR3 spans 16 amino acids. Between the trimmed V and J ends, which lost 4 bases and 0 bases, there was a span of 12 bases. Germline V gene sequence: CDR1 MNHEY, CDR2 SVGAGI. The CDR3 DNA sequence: TGTGCCAGCAGTTTTGGTTTGACTGCAACTAATGAAAAACTGTTTTTT. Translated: CASSFGLTATNEKLFF.

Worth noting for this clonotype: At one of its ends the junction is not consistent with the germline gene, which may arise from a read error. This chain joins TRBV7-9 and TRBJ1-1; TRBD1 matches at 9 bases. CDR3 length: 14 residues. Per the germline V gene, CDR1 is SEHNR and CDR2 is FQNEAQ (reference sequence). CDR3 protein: CAGSLTQGATEAFF. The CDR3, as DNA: TGTGCCGGCAGCTTAACACAGGGGGCGACTGAAGCTTTCTTT.

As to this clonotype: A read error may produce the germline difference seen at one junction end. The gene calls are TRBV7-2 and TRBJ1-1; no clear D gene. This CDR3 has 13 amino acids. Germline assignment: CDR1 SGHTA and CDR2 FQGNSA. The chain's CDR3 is CVSSFHGNTEAFF. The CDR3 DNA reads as TGTGTCAGCAGCTTTCACGGAAACACTGAAGCTTTCTTT.

The CDR3 sequence: CSARGGQGSSYEQYF. CDR3 bases: TGCAGTGCTAGAGGGGGACAGGGGAGCTCCTACGAGCAGTACTTC. V gene TRBV20-1 combines with J gene TRBJ2-7; the match to TRBD1 covers 10 bases. Germline V gives CDR1 DFQATT, CDR2 SNEGSKA (reference sequence). V was pared by 1 base and J by 0 bases, with 3 bases of the junction left unmatched. This CDR3 contains 15 residues.

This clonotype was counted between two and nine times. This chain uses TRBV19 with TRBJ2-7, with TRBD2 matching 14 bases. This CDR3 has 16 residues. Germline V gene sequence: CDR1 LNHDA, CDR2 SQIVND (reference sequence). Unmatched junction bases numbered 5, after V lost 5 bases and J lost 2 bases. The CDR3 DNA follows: TGTGCCAGTAGTCCGGGACTAGCGGGGGAGACCTACGAGCAGTACTTC. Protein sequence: CASSPGLAGETYEQYF. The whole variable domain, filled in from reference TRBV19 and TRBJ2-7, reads DGGITQSPKYLFRKEGQNVTLSCEQNLNHDAMYWYRQDPGQGLRLIYYSQIVNDFQKGDIAEGYSVSREKKESFPLTVTSAQKNPTAFYLCASSPGLAGETYEQYFGPGTRLTVT.

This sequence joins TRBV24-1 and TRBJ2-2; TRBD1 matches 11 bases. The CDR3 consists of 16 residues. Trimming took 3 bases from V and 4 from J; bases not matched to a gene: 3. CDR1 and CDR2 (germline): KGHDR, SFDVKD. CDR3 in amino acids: CATSDLGQGGTGELFF. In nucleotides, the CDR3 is TGTGCCACCAGTGATCTGGGACAGGGGGGCACCGGGGAGCTGTTTTTT.

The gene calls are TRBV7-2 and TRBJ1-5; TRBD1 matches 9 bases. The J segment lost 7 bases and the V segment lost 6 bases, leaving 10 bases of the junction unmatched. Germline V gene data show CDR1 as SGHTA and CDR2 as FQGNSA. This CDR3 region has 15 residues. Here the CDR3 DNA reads TGTGCCAGCAGAATTACAGGGGGCGCGAACCAGCCCCAGCATTTT. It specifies CASRITGGANQPQHF.

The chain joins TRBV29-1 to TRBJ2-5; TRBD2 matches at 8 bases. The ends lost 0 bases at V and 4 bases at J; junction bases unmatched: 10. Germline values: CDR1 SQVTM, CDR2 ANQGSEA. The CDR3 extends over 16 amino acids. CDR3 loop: CSVEDPLAGKRETQYF. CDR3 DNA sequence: TGCAGCGTTGAAGATCCCTTAGCGGGAAAGAGAGAGACCCAGTACTTC.

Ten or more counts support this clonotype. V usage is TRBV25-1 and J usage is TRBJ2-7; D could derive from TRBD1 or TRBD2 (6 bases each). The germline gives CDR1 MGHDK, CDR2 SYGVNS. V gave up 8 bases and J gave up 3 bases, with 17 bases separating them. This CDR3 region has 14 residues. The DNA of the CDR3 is TGTGCCAGCGCGGGATGGGGGGCCCACTACGAGCAGTACTTC. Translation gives CASAGWGAHYEQYF.

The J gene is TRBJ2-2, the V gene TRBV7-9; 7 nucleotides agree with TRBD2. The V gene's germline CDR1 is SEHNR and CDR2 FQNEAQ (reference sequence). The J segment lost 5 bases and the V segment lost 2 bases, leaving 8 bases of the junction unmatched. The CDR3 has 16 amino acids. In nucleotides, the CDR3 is TGTGCCAGCAGCTTAAGACTAGCCAAAGGGACCGGGGAGCTGTTTTTT. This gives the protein CASSLRLAKGTGELFF. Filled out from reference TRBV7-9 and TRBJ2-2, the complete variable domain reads DTGVSQNPRHKITKRGQNVTFRCDPISEHNRLYWYRQTLGQGPEFLTYFQNEAQLEKSRLLSDRFSAERPKGSFSTLEIQRTEQGDSAMYLCASSLRLAKGTGELFFGEGSRLTVL.

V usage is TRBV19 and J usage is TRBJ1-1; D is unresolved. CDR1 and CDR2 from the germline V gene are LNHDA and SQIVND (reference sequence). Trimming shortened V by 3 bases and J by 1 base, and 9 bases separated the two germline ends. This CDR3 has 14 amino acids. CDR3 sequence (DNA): TGTGCCAGTAGTATTGCACCCGGGAACACTGAAGCTTTCTTT. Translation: CASSIAPGNTEAFF. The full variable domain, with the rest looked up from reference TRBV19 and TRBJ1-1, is DGGITQSPKYLFRKEGQNVTLSCEQNLNHDAMYWYRQDPGQGLRLIYYSQIVNDFQKGDIAEGYSVSREKKESFPLTVTSAQKNPTAFYLCASSIAPGNTEAFFGQGTRLTVV.

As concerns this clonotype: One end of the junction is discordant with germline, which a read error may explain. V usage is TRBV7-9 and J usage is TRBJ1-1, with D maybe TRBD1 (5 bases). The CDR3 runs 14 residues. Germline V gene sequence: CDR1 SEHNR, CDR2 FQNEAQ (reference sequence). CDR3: CASSRLGVDTEAFF. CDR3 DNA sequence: TGCGCCAGCAGCCGGCTAGGGGTGGACACTGAAGCTTTCTTT.

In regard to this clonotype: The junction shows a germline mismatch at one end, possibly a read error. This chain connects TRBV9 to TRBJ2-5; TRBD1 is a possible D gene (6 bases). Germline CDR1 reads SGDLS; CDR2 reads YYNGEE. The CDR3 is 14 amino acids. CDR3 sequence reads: CASGAEQGQGTQYF. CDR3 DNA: TGTGCCAGCGGCGCTGAACAGGGCCAAGGGACCCAGTACTTC.

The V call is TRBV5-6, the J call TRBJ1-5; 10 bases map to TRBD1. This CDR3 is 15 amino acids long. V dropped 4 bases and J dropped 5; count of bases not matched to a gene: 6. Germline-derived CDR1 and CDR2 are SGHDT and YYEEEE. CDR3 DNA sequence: TGTGCCAGCAGCCGCCAGGGGACAGGGGATCAGCCCCAGCATTTT. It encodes CASSRQGTGDQPQHF.

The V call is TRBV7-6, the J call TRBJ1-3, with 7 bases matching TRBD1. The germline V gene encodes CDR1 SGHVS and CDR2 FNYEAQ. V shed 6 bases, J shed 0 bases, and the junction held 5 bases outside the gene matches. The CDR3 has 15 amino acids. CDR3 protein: CASSYTGASGNTIYF. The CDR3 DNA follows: TGTGCCAGCAGTTACACAGGGGCCTCTGGAAACACCATATATTTT.

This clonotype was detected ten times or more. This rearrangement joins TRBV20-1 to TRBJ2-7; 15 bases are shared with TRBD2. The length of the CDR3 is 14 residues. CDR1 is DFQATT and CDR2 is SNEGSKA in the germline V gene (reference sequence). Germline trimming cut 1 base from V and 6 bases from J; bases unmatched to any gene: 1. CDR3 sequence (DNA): TGCAGTGCTAGAGGGACTAGCGGGAGGGTCGAGCAGTACTTC. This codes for CSARGTSGRVEQYF.

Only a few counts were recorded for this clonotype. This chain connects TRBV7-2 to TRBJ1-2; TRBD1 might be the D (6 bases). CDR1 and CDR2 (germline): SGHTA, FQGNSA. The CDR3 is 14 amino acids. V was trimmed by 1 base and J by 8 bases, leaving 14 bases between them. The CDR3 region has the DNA TGTGCCAGCAGCTTAGATCGAGGGGGGGGCGGCTACACCTTC. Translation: CASSLDRGGGGYTF.

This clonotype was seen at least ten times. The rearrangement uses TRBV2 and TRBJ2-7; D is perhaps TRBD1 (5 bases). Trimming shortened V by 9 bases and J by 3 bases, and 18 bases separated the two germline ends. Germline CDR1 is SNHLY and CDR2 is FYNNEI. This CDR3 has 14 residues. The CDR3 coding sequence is TGTGCCAGTAATCCCCAGGGCCTCATCTACGAGCAGTACTTC. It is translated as CASNPQGLIYEQYF.

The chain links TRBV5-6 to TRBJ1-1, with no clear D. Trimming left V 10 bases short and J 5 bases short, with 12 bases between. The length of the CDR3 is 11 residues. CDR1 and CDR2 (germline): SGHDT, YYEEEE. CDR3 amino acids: CAGSRETEAFF. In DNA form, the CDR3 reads TGTGCCGGCTCGAGGGAGACTGAAGCTTTCTTT.

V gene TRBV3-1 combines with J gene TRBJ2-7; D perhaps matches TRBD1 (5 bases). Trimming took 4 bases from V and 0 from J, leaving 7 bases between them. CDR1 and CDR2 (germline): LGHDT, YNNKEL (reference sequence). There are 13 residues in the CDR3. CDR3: CASSRTTSYEQYF. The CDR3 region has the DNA TGTGCCAGCAGCCGGACAACCTCCTACGAGCAGTACTTC.

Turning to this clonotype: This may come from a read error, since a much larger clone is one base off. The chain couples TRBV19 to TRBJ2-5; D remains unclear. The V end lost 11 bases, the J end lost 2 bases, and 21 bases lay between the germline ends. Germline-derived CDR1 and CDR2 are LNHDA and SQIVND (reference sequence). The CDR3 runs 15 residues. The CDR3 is CAGTASPGLQETQYF. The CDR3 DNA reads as TGTGCCGGTACCGCCTCCCCAGGTCTACAAGAGACCCAGTACTTC.

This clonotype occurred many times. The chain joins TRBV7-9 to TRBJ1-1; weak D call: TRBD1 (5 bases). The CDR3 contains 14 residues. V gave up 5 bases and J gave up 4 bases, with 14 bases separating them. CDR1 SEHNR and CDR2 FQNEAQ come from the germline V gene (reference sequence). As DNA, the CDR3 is TGTGCCAGCAGCCGGCAAGATGACAGCACTGAAGCTTTCTTT. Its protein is CASSRQDDSTEAFF.